This T cell receptor beta chain was sequenced for a study of control samples from healthy donors and cancer patients. Germline CDR1 and CDR2: SGHVS and FQNEAQ. Trimming took 0 bases from V and 1 from J, leaving 3 bases between them. This CDR3 is 14 amino acids long. Generated by immunoSEQ multiplex PCR, the TCRdb table keeps only in-frame clones and is missing some. The sample lists approximately 180,000 clones, around 90% occurring once. The TCR comes from a woman between 35 and 50 years old in good health. This chain joins TRBV7-8 and TRBJ2-2; D call uncertain. The sequenced material came from blood. Here the CDR3 DNA reads TGTGCCAGCAGCTTAGCTGGGAACACCGGGGAGCTGTTTTTT. As protein: CASSLAGNTGELFF.